A single sample gave rise to the 20 T cell receptor beta chains below, sequenced in a study of response to subunit inactivated influenza vaccine. TCRdb ran MiXCR on the RT-PCR reads and lists one entry per CDR3 protein. Here the sample spans 500,000 to 550,000 distinct CDR3 sequences, about 8% being singletons. The sample in question was PBMCs from blood, obtained around 25 months after vaccination. The receptors originated from a man in his fifties or sixties who received an inactivated influenza vaccine.

This clonotype was seen a few times. The chain links TRBV20-1 to TRBJ2-5, with TRBD2 identical over 9 bases. This CDR3 spans 15 amino acids. V shed 4 bases and J 4 bases; nucleotides not matched to a gene: 10. In germline, CDR1 is DFQATT, CDR2 SNEGSKA (reference sequence). The CDR3 DNA follows: TGCAGTGCTAATGCGCGCGGGGGGGCTCGAGAGACCCAGTACTTC. It codes for CSANARGGARETQYF.

This rearrangement joins TRBV6-2 or TRBV6-3 to TRBJ2-3; D possibly corresponds to TRBD1 (6 bases). This CDR3 contains 13 residues. Trimming removed 5 bases at V and 2 bases at J, with 8 bases between. CDR1 and CDR2 from the germline V gene are MNHEY and SVGEGT. This CDR3 is CASSRDNTDTQYF. The CDR3, as DNA: TGTGCCAGCAGTAGGGACAACACAGATACGCAGTATTTT.

This clonotype has more than one count but fewer than ten. The rearrangement links TRBV29-1 to TRBJ2-7; D is perhaps TRBD2 (5 bases). CDR3 length: 14 residues. The germline V gene has CDR1 SQVTM and CDR2 ANQGSEA. Deletions cut 1 base from V and 5 bases from J, with 15 bases between. The CDR3 sequence is CSVEGAGSADEQYF. DNA of the CDR3: TGCAGCGTTGAAGGGGCGGGCAGTGCCGACGAGCAGTACTTC.

As to this clonotype: Just one base apart from a much larger clone, this may be a read error. V is TRBV7-2 and J is TRBJ2-4; tentative D call: TRBD2 (6 bases). CDR3 size: 12 residues. V lost 1 base, J lost 10 bases, and 8 bases lay in between. Germline CDR1 SGHTA, CDR2 FQGNSA. CDR3 sequence reads: CASSLDREIQYF. In DNA form, the CDR3 reads TGTGCCAGCAGCTTAGACCGGGAGATTCAGTACTTC.

The chain is built from TRBV28 and TRBJ1-5, with a tentative D call TRBD1 (5 bases). Germline CDR1 is MDHEN and CDR2 is SYDVKM. V lost 7 bases and J 0 bases, leaving 16 bases between the germline ends. This CDR3 region has 16 residues. DNA of the CDR3: TGTGCCAGCATCGCTACAGGCAGGCATAGCAATCAGCCCCAGCATTTT. It encodes CASIATGRHSNQPQHF.

This clonotype was seen ten or more times. Germline and junction disagree at one end, which may indicate a read error. The chain employs TRBV7-2 and TRBJ1-2; tentatively, D is TRBD1 (6 bases). The CDR3 loop spans 15 amino acids. The germline V gene encodes CDR1 SGHTA and CDR2 FQGNSA. CDR3 in amino acids: CASSLGTGSNYGYTF. CDR3 in DNA: TGCGCCAGCAGCTTGGGAACAGGGTCGAACTATGGCTACACCTTC.

This clonotype was counted many times. The gene calls are TRBV20-1 and TRBJ2-4; 8 nucleotides agree with TRBD1. CDR3 length equals 15 residues. Germline assignment: CDR1 DFQATT and CDR2 SNEGSKA (reference sequence). Unmatched junction bases numbered 6, after V lost 5 bases and J lost 0 bases. The CDR3 nucleotides read TGCAGTGCTCCCCGGACAGGGCTAGCCAAAAACATTCAGTACTTC. Protein: CSAPRTGLAKNIQYF.

The sample holds many counts of this clonotype. This rearrangement joins TRBV7-8 to TRBJ1-5; D is uncertain. From germline, CDR1 is SGHVS and CDR2 FQNEAQ. This CDR3 region has 13 residues. Trimming removed 1 base at V and 5 bases at J, with 6 bases between. The CDR3 region has the DNA TGTGCCAGCAGCTTAGGCAGAGATCAGCCCCAGCATTTT. Translation: CASSLGRDQPQHF.

This clonotype was recorded a few times. V and J are TRBV28 and TRBJ2-7; TRBD2 matches 13 bases. Germline CDR1 MDHEN, CDR2 SYDVKM. The trim removed 8 bases at V and 2 bases at J, leaving 3 bases unmatched. The CDR3 length is 14 residues. This CDR3 reads CASAGTSGTYEQYF. CDR3 DNA sequence: TGTGCCAGCGCCGGGACTAGCGGGACCTACGAGCAGTACTTC.

In this sample, this clonotype turned up a few times. The chain links TRBV5-1 to TRBJ2-3; 7 nucleotides agree with TRBD1. The CDR3 totals 16 residues. Germline V lookup: CDR1 SGHRS, CDR2 YFSETQ. The V and J ends lost 4 bases and 1 base, in that order; junction bases with no gene match: 9. The CDR3 DNA follows: TGCGCCAGCAGCCCTACCATGGGACAGCGCACAGATACGCAGTATTTT. Protein: CASSPTMGQRTDTQYF.

CDR3 coding DNA: TGCGCCAGCAGCCAGCCTAGAGGGACAAAGAGCTCCTACGAGCAGTACTTC. This translates into CASSQPRGTKSSYEQYF. The chain uses TRBV4-1 and TRBJ2-7; the D gene is possibly TRBD1 (6 bases). The V end was cut by 3 bases, the J end by 0 bases, with 18 bases between. Germline values: CDR1 MGHRA, CDR2 YSYEKL. The length of the CDR3 is 17 residues.

This clonotype was counted between two and nine times. The V gene is TRBV4-2, the J gene TRBJ2-2; D gene ambiguous. V dropped 5 bases and J dropped 0 bases, with 13 bases sitting between them. This CDR3 region has 16 residues. Looked up from germline, CDR1 is LGHNA and CDR2 is YNFKEQ. The CDR3 region is CASSLDPPSNTGELFF. For the CDR3, the DNA is TGTGCCAGCAGCTTGGACCCGCCTTCGAACACCGGGGAGCTGTTTTTT.

The chain couples TRBV20-1 to TRBJ2-1; 11 nucleotides match TRBD2. Germline V CDR1 and CDR2: DFQATT, SNEGSKA (reference sequence). V lost 5 bases to trimming and J lost 6 bases; unmatched junction nucleotides: 3. The CDR3 sequence is 13 residues long. The chain's CDR3 is CSALAGGVNEQFF. The CDR3 DNA sequence: TGCAGTGCTCTAGCGGGAGGAGTCAATGAGCAGTTCTTC.

The rearrangement joins TRBV6-5 to TRBJ1-1; D call uncertain. CDR3 length: 16 residues. V dropped 2 bases and J dropped 4 bases, with 17 bases sitting between them. Germline lookup yields CDR1 MNHEY and CDR2 SVGAGI. Here the CDR3 reads CASSYANRAGSTEAFF. CDR3 coding DNA: TGTGCCAGCAGTTACGCAAATAGGGCCGGCAGCACTGAAGCTTTCTTT.

This rearrangement joins TRBV7-2 to TRBJ2-1; 10 positions match TRBD2. The CDR3 runs 17 residues. The junction had 9 bases not matched to a gene; V was cut back by 0 bases and J by 7 bases. The germline CDR1 and CDR2 sequences are SGHTA and FQGNSA. The CDR3 here is CASSLASGRSGGNEQFF. The CDR3 DNA sequence: TGTGCCAGCAGCTTAGCTAGCGGGAGGTCCGGGGGGAATGAGCAGTTCTTC.

This clonotype turned up a few times. The genes are TRBV7-2 and TRBJ1-5; D perhaps matches TRBD1 (6 bases). CDR1 is SGHTA, CDR2 FQGNSA, per germline. Trimming cost V 0 bases and J 3 bases, with 12 bases left between them. CDR3 length equals 16 residues. The CDR3 nucleotides read TGTGCCAGCAGCTTAGCGTCAGGGGCAAACAATCAGCCCCAGCATTTT. Translated, it gives CASSLASGANNQPQHF.

This clonotype was seen ten or more times. The V and J genes are TRBV5-1 and TRBJ2-4; 9 bases match TRBD1. CDR3 length: 14 amino acids. Germline V gene lookup returns CDR1 SGHRS and CDR2 YFSETQ. Trimming took 1 base from V and 10 from J; bases not matched to a gene: 6. CDR3 protein: CASSLTRTGEIQYF. CDR3 nucleotide sequence: TGCGCCAGCAGCTTGACCAGGACAGGGGAGATTCAGTACTTC.

This clonotype was recorded at least ten times. The CDR3 DNA is TGTGCCAGCAGTTTGAGGCTTGCTACAGATACGCAGTATTTT. This translates into CASSLRLATDTQYF. The genes are TRBV27 and TRBJ2-3; D remains ambiguous. The V end was cut by 3 bases, the J end by 3 bases, with 10 bases between. CDR1 and CDR2 (germline): MNHEY, SMNVEV (reference sequence). This CDR3 contains 14 residues.

This clonotype has at least ten counts. The chain links TRBV24-1 to TRBJ2-3; D gene ambiguous. Trimming removed 3 bases at V and 2 bases at J, with 5 bases between. CDR3 length equals 13 residues. Germline V gene data show CDR1 as KGHDR and CDR2 as SFDVKD. CDR3 sequence (DNA): TGTGCCACCAGTGATCACATCACAGATACGCAGTATTTT. It encodes CATSDHITDTQYF.

This clonotype has just a few counts. The chain couples TRBV7-6 to TRBJ1-3; no reliable D call. The CDR3 sequence is 16 residues long. Between the trimmed V and J ends, which lost 5 bases and 3 bases, there was a span of 17 bases. Germline-derived CDR1 and CDR2 are SGHVS and FNYEAQ. The CDR3 sequence is CASSAIARENGNTIYF. In nucleotides, the CDR3 is TGTGCCAGCAGCGCGATTGCAAGGGAAAATGGAAACACCATATATTTT.